These 29 T cell receptor beta chains were sequenced from one sample in a study of shared clonotypes between healthy human individuals (dated by TCRdb to 2018 to 2020). The library was generated by the immunoSEQ multiplex PCR assay. The source is immuneACCESS, and TCRdb retained only in-frame sequences with V and J called. Part of the clones is not carried over; for the studies checked, unresolved V genes explain less than half of this, and the remainder is unexplained. The sample includes more than 2,000,000 clones, with around 94% observed a single time. The ten largest account for around 0.14% of the sample. Input material: naive CD4+ T cells sorted from blood. The label giving this sample's cell subset or site can be read as: CD45RA+ positively selected. The origin of the receptors is a man between 18 and 35 years old in good health.

The rearrangement links TRBV6-5 to TRBJ1-2; TRBD1 matches 11 bases. Trimming at V came to 5 bases and at J to 3 bases, leaving 5 bases not matched to a gene. The CDR3 is 15 residues long. Germline CDR1 and CDR2: MNHEY and SVGAGI. The CDR3 bases are TGTGCCAGCAGTGCTGGGACAGGGGGATACTATGGCTACACCTTC. Its protein product is CASSAGTGGYYGYTF.

V usage is TRBV27 and J usage is TRBJ1-5; D is ambiguous. Trimming removed 6 bases from V and 0 bases from J, with 12 bases in between. Germline-derived CDR1 and CDR2 are MNHEY and SMNVEV (reference sequence). This CDR3 has 15 residues. The CDR3 is CASRPIPLSNQPQHF. The CDR3 DNA reads as TGTGCCAGCAGACCGATACCACTTAGCAATCAGCCCCAGCATTTT.

This rearrangement joins TRBV7-9 to TRBJ1-2, with TRBD1 identical over 8 bases. Germline V gives CDR1 SEHNR, CDR2 FQNEAQ (reference sequence). Trimming cost V 7 bases and J 4 bases; bases outside gene matches: 11. The CDR3 sequence is 15 residues long. The CDR3 loop is CASNRDRGGGYGYTF. The CDR3 DNA is TGTGCCAGCAACCGAGACAGGGGAGGTGGCTATGGCTACACCTTC.

The rearrangement uses TRBV6-1 and TRBJ2-2, with no clear D. The length of the CDR3 is 14 residues. Germline-derived CDR1 and CDR2 are MNHNS and SASEGT. V lost 2 bases to trimming and J lost 5 bases, with 9 bases between them. CDR3: CASSERLGTGELFF. The CDR3 DNA reads TGTGCCAGCAGTGAACGCCTGGGGACCGGGGAGCTGTTTTTT.

The rearrangement links TRBV10-3 to TRBJ2-7; the D gene is possibly TRBD2 (6 bases). Germline V gene sequence: CDR1 ENHRY, CDR2 SYGVKD. This CDR3 region has 14 residues. Trimming shortened V by 3 bases and J by 1 base, and 10 bases separated the two germline ends. CDR3 coding DNA: TGTGCCATCAGTGATATGAGCGGGTCCTACGAGCAGTACTTC. Translating it yields CAISDMSGSYEQYF.

The chain is built from TRBV4-1 and TRBJ1-1, with 9 bases lining up with TRBD1. V shed 1 base, J shed 4 bases, and the junction held 7 bases outside the gene matches. Germline CDR1 reads MGHRA; CDR2 reads YSYEKL. This CDR3 is 16 amino acids long. The CDR3 reads CASSQGMTGGSTEAFF. CDR3 DNA sequence: TGCGCCAGCAGCCAAGGGATGACAGGGGGGAGCACTGAAGCTTTCTTT.

V and J are TRBV11-2 and TRBJ2-7; unclear D gene. The CDR3 runs to 14 residues. Germline CDR1 is SGHAT and CDR2 is FQNNGV. V gave up 0 bases and J gave up 3 bases, with 9 bases separating them. CDR3: CASSLEVMVYEQYF. The CDR3 DNA reads as TGTGCCAGCAGCTTAGAGGTAATGGTCTACGAGCAGTACTTC.

The chain joins TRBV6-5 to TRBJ1-2; 7 bases are shared with TRBD1. The germline gives CDR1 MNHEY, CDR2 SVGAGI. This CDR3 has 12 amino acids. With V trimmed by 8 bases and J by 5 bases, 5 bases remained unmatched. In DNA form, the CDR3 reads TGTGCCAGCGGGACAGTAGGGTATGGCTACACCTTC. This codes for CASGTVGYGYTF.

The chain uses TRBV7-3 and TRBJ2-2; D gene ambiguous. CDR1 and CDR2 (germline): SGHTA, FQGTGA. Trimming took off 6 bases at V and 1 base at J, with 9 bases between the two ends. The CDR3 has 14 residues. The CDR3: CASRTRGNTGELFF. CDR3 in DNA: TGTGCCAGCAGGACCCGCGGGAACACCGGGGAGCTGTTTTTT. Supplemented by reference TRBV7-3 and TRBJ2-2, the full variable domain reads GAGVSQTPSNKVTEKGKYVELRCDPISGHTALYWYRQSLGQGPEFLIYFQGTGAADDSGLPNDRFFAVRPEGSVSTLKIQRTERGDSAVYLCASRTRGNTGELFFGEGSRLTVL.

The chain carries TRBV18 and TRBJ2-2; no reliable D call. V was pared by 3 bases and J by 1 base, with 9 bases between. Germline V gene lookup returns CDR1 KGHSH and CDR2 LQKENI. The CDR3 is 15 residues long. The CDR3 loop is CASSPRSLNTGELFF. Written as DNA, the CDR3 is TGTGCCAGCTCACCGCGGTCCCTGAACACCGGGGAGCTGTTTTTT.

This chain uses TRBV18 with TRBJ2-5, with D possibly being TRBD1 or TRBD2 (5 bases each). The CDR3 consists of 15 residues. The germline V gene encodes CDR1 KGHSH and CDR2 LQKENI. V was clipped by 0 bases and J by 4 bases, with 12 bases between them. The CDR3 DNA reads TGTGCCAGCTCACCACCGACAATTGGGGGAGAGACCCAGTACTTC. Translation: CASSPPTIGGETQYF.

The chain couples TRBV30 to TRBJ2-5, with 7 bases identical to TRBD1. Near its end, the DNA agrees better with TRBJ2-7, so the J call may be wrong. This CDR3 spans 14 amino acids. The germline CDR1 and CDR2 sequences are GTSNPN and SVGIG (reference sequence). The CDR3 is CASKVGDRTYEQYF. In DNA form, the CDR3 reads TGTGCCTCCAAGGTAGGGGACAGAACCTACGAGCAGTACTTC.

The V and J genes are TRBV9 and TRBJ2-5; D gene uncertain. CDR3 length: 14 amino acids. CDR1 SGDLS and CDR2 YYNGEE come from the germline V gene. The germline V and J ends were trimmed by 3 bases and 1 base, with 10 bases remaining between them. In DNA, the CDR3 is TGTGCCAGCAGCGAGAAGGGCGTCCAAGAGACCCAGTACTTC. This encodes CASSEKGVQETQYF.

V gene TRBV13 combines with J gene TRBJ2-1; 9 bases are shared with TRBD2. The junction had 12 bases not matched to a gene; V was cut back by 5 bases and J by 4 bases. CDR1 is PRHDT, CDR2 FYEKMQ, per germline (reference sequence). This CDR3 region has 17 residues. The CDR3 is CASSATPLAGQYNEQFF. The DNA of the CDR3 is TGTGCCAGCAGCGCAACTCCCCTAGCGGGGCAGTACAATGAGCAGTTCTTC.

The genes are TRBV18 and TRBJ1-5, with D possibly being TRBD1 (5 bases). V was clipped by 3 bases and J by 4 bases, with 13 bases between them. Germline V gene sequence: CDR1 KGHSH, CDR2 LQKENI. CDR3 length: 15 residues. CDR3 DNA sequence: TGTGCCAGCTCACCGGCGGGGACTGATAATCAGCCCCAGCATTTT. It translates to CASSPAGTDNQPQHF.

This chain uses TRBV11-1 with TRBJ2-1; D unresolved. CDR1 is SGHAT and CDR2 is FQDESV in the germline V gene (reference sequence). This CDR3 is built from 13 residues. Trimming left V 3 bases short and J 6 bases short, with 9 bases between. Here the CDR3 reads CASSFPLGNEQFF. CDR3 coding DNA: TGTGCCAGCAGCTTCCCGTTAGGCAATGAGCAGTTCTTC.

The sample holds a few counts of this clone. This rearrangement joins TRBV4-2 to TRBJ2-5; no clear D. CDR1 is LGHNA, CDR2 YNFKEQ, per germline. Trimming removed 0 bases at V and 4 bases at J, with 0 bases between. This CDR3 is 11 amino acids long. The CDR3 loop is CASSQEETQYF. The CDR3 DNA reads as TGTGCCAGCAGCCAAGAAGAGACCCAGTACTTC.

The V gene is TRBV27, the J gene TRBJ2-1; 13 nucleotides agree with TRBD2. V lost 2 bases to trimming and J lost 5 bases; unmatched junction nucleotides: 12. Germline CDR1 reads MNHEY; CDR2 reads SMNVEV (reference sequence). The CDR3 sequence is 19 residues long. The CDR3 region is CASSLDNRLAGGRDNEQFF. Here the CDR3 DNA reads TGTGCCAGCAGTTTAGACAATAGACTAGCGGGAGGAAGGGACAATGAGCAGTTCTTC.

V is TRBV7-2 and J is TRBJ2-2; D might be TRBD1 or TRBD2, each matching 5 bases. V gave up 3 bases and J gave up 0 bases, with 11 bases separating them. CDR3 size: 16 residues. Germline CDR1 is SGHTA and CDR2 is FQGNSA. In DNA, the CDR3 is TGTGCCAGCAGCTTGAACGGGGCTGCGAACACCGGGGAGCTGTTTTTT. It is translated as CASSLNGAANTGELFF. The variable domain in full, completed from reference TRBV7-2 and TRBJ2-2, reads GAGVSQSPSNKVTEKGKDVELRCDPISGHTALYWYRQSLGQGLEFLIYFQGNSAPDKSGLPSDRFSAERTGGSVSTLTIQRTQQEDSAVYLCASSLNGAANTGELFFGEGSRLTVL.

The rearrangement joins TRBV30 to TRBJ2-3; 9 bases align to TRBD2. The CDR3 is 15 amino acids. V trimming: 0 bases; J trimming: 6 bases; junction bases outside the gene matches: 7. CDR1 GTSNPN and CDR2 SVGIG come from the germline V gene (reference sequence). CDR3 DNA: TGTGCCTGGAGTGTACAAAGCGGGAGGAGTGATACGCAGTATTTT. Its translation is CAWSVQSGRSDTQYF.

This chain uses TRBV27 with TRBJ2-7; D unclear. Per the germline V gene, CDR1 is MNHEY and CDR2 is SMNVEV (reference sequence). Trimming removed 0 bases at V and 4 bases at J, with 7 bases between. CDR3 length: 13 residues. The CDR3 bases are TGTGCCAGCAGTTTATCAAGGCAGTACGAGCAGTACTTC. Encoded protein: CASSLSRQYEQYF.

This clone was seen only a few times. This chain connects TRBV30 to TRBJ1-5; possibly TRBD1 for D (6 bases). V shed 7 bases and J shed 5 bases, with 15 bases lying between them. The CDR3 spans 13 residues. The germline V gene has CDR1 GTSNPN and CDR2 SVGIG (reference sequence). CDR3 protein: CASGKGVDQPQHF. CDR3 coding DNA: TGTGCCTCTGGAAAGGGGGTTGATCAGCCCCAGCATTTT. The full variable domain, rest sourced from reference TRBV30 and TRBJ1-5, is SQTIHQWPATLVQPVGSPLSLECTVEGTSNPNLYWYRQAAGRGLQLLFYSVGIGQISSEVPQNLSASRPQDRQFILSSKKLLLSDSGFYLCASGKGVDQPQHFGDGTRLSIL.

The V call is TRBV10-1, the J call TRBJ2-3; D possibly corresponds to TRBD1 (6 bases). V was trimmed by 2 bases and J by 1 base, leaving 10 bases between them. CDR1 WNHNN and CDR2 SYGVQD come from the germline V gene (reference sequence). There are 15 residues in the CDR3. The CDR3 reads CASSETGLGTDTQYF. The CDR3 DNA follows: TGCGCCAGCAGTGAGACAGGGCTTGGCACAGATACGCAGTATTTT.

Comment on this clone: The identical CDR3 is also encoded by other nucleotide sequences in the sample. The CDR3, as DNA: TGTGCCAGCAGCTTAGCAGGGGATAATTCACCCCTCCACTTT. This encodes CASSLAGDNSPLHF. The genes are TRBV7-9 and TRBJ1-6; TRBD1 is a possible D gene (5 bases). This CDR3 spans 14 amino acids. The V end lost 0 bases, the J end lost 5 bases, and 5 bases lay between the germline ends. Germline values: CDR1 SEHNR, CDR2 FQNEAQ (reference sequence).

The V call is TRBV27, the J call TRBJ2-5; 7 positions match TRBD2. Germline CDR1 MNHEY, CDR2 SMNVEV (reference sequence). After removal of 8 bases from V and 5 bases from J, the junction contained 11 bases not matched to a gene. This CDR3 is 14 amino acids long. The CDR3: CASREWEGGETQYF. The CDR3, as DNA: TGTGCCAGCCGGGAATGGGAGGGCGGGGAGACCCAGTACTTC.

The chain recombines TRBV7-3 with TRBJ1-4, with D unresolved. The CDR3 length is 14 residues. Trimming left V 3 bases short and J 3 bases short, with 8 bases between. The germline CDR1 and CDR2 sequences are SGHTA and FQGTGA. CDR3 nucleotides: TGTGCCAGCAGCTTTGACGGACCTAATGAAAAACTGTTTTTT. Translating it yields CASSFDGPNEKLFF. The full variable domain, in which reference TRBV7-3 and TRBJ1-4 provide the parts outside the CDR3, is GAGVSQTPSNKVTEKGKYVELRCDPISGHTALYWYRQSLGQGPEFLIYFQGTGAADDSGLPNDRFFAVRPEGSVSTLKIQRTERGDSAVYLCASSFDGPNEKLFFGSGTQLSVL.

On this clone: With a much larger clone just one base away, this may be a read error. The identical CDR3 is also encoded by other nucleotide sequences in the sample. V and J are TRBV7-9 and TRBJ1-5; no firm D call. The CDR3 runs 13 residues. Germline CDR1 is SEHNR and CDR2 is FQNEAQ (reference sequence). V was clipped by 5 bases and J by 0 bases, with 5 bases between them. CDR3 loop: CASSLDSNQPQHF. The DNA of the CDR3 is TGTGCCAGCAGCCTGGATAGCAATCAGCCCCAGCATTTT.

The gene calls are TRBV5-1 and TRBJ2-1; the match to TRBD2 covers 13 bases. Germline CDR1 is SGHRS and CDR2 is YFSETQ. J gave up 4 bases and V 4 bases, and 5 bases lay outside the gene matches. The CDR3 runs to 16 residues. The CDR3 loop reads CASSPRTSGGYNEQFF. In nucleotides, the CDR3 is TGCGCCAGCAGCCCTAGGACTAGCGGGGGATACAATGAGCAGTTCTTC.

The rearrangement uses TRBV10-3 and TRBJ2-7; 9 bases are a match to TRBD2. In germline, CDR1 is ENHRY, CDR2 SYGVKD. CDR3 length equals 12 residues. V lost 10 bases and J lost 2; bases outside the gene matches: 3. CDR3 loop: CATAGGAYEQYF. The DNA of the CDR3 is TGTGCCACCGCGGGGGGGGCCTACGAGCAGTACTTC.